What follows describes a single TCR beta chain. What it binds is not known. The CDR3 contains 20 residues. In germline, CDR1 is SGHVS, CDR2 FNYEAQ. The V end lost 1 base, the J end lost 7 bases, and 29 bases lay between the germline ends. The sample belongs to a study of cytomegalovirus exposure and HLA in healthy donors. Overall study results and limits: Association of about 17,000 TCR beta sequences with HLA alleles was found at 0.05 false discovery rate in a later analysis. Follow-up analysis found HLA locus-dependent TCR association rates, highest for DRB1 and lowest for HLA-C.

The PCR employed 60 Vbeta primers together with 13 Jbeta primers. Assay used: immunoSEQ multiplex PCR; TCRdb lists only in-frame clones, some missing. The repertoire holds approximately 200,000 clones, with approximately 85% as singletons. The clonotype comes from a girl aged 10-17 years in good health and CMV-seropositive. The genes are TRBV7-6 and TRBJ2-1, with D possibly being TRBD2 (7 bases). The sample comprised PBMCs. CDR3 coding DNA: TGTGCCAGCAGCTTAGAATTGGGTCGTCCCCACAGGGAGGGTTTTAATGAGCAGTTCTTC. Its translation is CASSLELGRPHREGFNEQFF.